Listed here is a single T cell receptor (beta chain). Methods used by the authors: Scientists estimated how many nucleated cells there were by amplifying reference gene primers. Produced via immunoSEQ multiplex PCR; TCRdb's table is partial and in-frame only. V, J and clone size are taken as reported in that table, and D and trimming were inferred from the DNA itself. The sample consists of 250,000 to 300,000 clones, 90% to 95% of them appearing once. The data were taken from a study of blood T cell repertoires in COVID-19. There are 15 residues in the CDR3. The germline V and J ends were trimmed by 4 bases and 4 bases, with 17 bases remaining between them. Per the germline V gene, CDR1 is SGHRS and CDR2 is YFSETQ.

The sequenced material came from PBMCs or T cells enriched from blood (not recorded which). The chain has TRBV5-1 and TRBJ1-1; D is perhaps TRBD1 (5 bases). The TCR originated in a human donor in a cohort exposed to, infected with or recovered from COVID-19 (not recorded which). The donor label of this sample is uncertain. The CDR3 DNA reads TGCGCCAGCAGCCCAGCCCAGGGTGCTATCACTGAAGCTTTCTTT. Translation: CASSPAQGAITEAFF.